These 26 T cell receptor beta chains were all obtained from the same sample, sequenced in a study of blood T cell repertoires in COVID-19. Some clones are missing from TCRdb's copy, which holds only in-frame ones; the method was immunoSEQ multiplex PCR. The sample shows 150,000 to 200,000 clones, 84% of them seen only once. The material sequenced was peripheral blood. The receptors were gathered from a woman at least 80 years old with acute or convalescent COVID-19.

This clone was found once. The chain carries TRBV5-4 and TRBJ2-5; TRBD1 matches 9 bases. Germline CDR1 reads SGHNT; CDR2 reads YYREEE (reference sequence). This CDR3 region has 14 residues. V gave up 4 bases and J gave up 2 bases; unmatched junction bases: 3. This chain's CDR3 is CASSRDRAQETQYF. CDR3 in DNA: TGTGCCAGCAGCCGGGACAGGGCACAAGAGACCCAGTACTTC.

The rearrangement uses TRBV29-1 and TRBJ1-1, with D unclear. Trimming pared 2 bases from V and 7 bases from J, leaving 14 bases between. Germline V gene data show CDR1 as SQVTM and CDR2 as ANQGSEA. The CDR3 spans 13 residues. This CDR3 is CSVEQTFNGEAFF. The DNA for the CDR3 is TGCAGCGTTGAACAGACATTTAACGGTGAAGCTTTCTTT.

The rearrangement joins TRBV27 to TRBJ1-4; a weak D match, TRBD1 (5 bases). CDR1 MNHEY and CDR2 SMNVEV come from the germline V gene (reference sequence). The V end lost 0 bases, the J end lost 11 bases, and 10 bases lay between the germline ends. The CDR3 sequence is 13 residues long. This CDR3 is CASSLSGGEKLFF. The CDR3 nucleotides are TGTGCCAGCAGTTTATCGGGGGGAGAGAAACTGTTTTTT.

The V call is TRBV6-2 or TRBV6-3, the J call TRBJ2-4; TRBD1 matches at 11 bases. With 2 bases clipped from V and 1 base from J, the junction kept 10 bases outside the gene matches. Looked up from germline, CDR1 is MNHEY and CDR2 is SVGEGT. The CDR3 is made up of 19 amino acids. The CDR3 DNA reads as TGTGCCAGCAGTTACGCAGTGGACAGGGGGCGCGGGGCCAAAAACATTCAGTACTTC. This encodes CASSYAVDRGRGAKNIQYF.

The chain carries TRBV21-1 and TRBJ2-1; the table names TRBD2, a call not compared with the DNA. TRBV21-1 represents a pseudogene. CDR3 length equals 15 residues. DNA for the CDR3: TGTGCCAGCAGCAAAAAGACTAGCGGATACAATGAGCAGTTCTTC. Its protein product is CASSKKTSGYNEQFF.

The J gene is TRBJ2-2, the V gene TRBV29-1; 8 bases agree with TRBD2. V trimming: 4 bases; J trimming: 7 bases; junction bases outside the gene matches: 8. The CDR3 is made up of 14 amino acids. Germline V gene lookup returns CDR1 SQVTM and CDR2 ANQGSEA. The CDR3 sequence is CSVVGTSPGGELFF. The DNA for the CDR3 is TGCAGCGTTGTTGGGACTAGTCCAGGCGGGGAGCTGTTTTTT.

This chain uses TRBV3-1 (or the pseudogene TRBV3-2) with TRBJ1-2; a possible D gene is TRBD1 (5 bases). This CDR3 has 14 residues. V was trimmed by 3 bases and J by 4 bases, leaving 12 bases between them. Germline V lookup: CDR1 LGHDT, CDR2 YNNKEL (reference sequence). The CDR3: CASSQAGRSYGYTF. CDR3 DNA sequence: TGTGCCAGCAGCCAGGCAGGGCGTAGCTATGGCTACACCTTC.

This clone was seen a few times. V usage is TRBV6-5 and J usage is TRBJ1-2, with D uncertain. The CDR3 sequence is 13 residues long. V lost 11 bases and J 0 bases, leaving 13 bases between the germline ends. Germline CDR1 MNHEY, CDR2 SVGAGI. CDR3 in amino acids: CAASRAANYGYTF. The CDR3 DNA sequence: TGTGCCGCCTCGAGGGCGGCTAACTATGGCTACACCTTC.

The CDR3 nucleotides read TGTGCCAGCACCATTGGACAGGGACGGAGGGAGACCCAGTACTTC. Its translation: CASTIGQGRRETQYF. V usage is TRBV7-6 and J usage is TRBJ2-5; 8 nucleotides agree with TRBD1. The CDR3 runs to 15 residues. Trimming cost V 7 bases and J 5 bases; bases outside gene matches: 12. Germline loops: CDR1 SGHVS, CDR2 FNYEAQ.

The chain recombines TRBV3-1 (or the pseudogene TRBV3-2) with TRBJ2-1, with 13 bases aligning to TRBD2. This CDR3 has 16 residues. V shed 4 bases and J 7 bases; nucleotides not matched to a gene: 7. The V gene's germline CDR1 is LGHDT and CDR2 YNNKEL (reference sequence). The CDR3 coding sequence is TGTGCCAGCAGCCCACGGACTAGCGGGAGTAAGAATGAGCAGTTCTTC. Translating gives CASSPRTSGSKNEQFF.

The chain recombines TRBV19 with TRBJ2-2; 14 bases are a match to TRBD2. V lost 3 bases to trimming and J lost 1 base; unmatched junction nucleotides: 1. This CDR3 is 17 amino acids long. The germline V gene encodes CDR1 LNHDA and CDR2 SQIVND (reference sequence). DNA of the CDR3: TGTGCCAGTAGTATGGGGACTAGCGGGGGGAACACCGGGGAGCTGTTTTTT. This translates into CASSMGTSGGNTGELFF.

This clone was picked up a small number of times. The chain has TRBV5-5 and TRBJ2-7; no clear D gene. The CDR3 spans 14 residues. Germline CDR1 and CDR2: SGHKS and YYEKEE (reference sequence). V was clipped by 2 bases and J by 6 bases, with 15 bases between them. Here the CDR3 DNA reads TGTGCCAGCAGCTTATCTTTGAGAGTCCCCGAGCAGTACTTC. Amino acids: CASSLSLRVPEQYF.

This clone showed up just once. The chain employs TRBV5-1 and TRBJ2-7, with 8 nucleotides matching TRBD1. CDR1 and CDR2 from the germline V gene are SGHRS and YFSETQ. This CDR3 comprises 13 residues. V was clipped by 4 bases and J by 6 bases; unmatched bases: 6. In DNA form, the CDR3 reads TGCGCCAGCAGCGTGGACAGGGTGGGCGAGCAGTACTTC. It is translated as CASSVDRVGEQYF. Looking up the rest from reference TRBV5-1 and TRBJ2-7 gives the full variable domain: KAGVTQTPRYLIKTRGQQVTLSCSPISGHRSVSWYQQTPGQGLQFLFEYFSETQRNKGNFPGRFSGRQFSNSRSEMNVSTLELGDSALYLCASSVDRVGEQYFGPGTRLTVT.

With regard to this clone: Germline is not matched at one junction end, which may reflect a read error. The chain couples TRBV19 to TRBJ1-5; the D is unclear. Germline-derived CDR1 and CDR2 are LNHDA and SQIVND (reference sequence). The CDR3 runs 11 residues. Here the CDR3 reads CASSIGGKERF. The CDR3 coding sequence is TGTGCCAGTAGTATAGGAGGGAAAGAGCGCTTT.

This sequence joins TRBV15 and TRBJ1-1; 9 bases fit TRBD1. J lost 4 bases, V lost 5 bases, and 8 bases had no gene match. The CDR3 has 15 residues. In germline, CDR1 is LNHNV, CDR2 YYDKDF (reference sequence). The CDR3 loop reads CATSLLGTGSTEAFF. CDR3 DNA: TGTGCCACCAGCCTTCTAGGGACAGGGAGCACTGAAGCTTTCTTT.

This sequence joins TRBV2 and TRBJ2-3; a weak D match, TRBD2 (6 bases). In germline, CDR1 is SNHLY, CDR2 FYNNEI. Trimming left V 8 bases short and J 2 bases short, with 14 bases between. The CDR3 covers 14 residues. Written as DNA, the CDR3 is TGTGCCAGCTCACCGGGACTCATCACAGATACGCAGTATTTT. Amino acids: CASSPGLITDTQYF.

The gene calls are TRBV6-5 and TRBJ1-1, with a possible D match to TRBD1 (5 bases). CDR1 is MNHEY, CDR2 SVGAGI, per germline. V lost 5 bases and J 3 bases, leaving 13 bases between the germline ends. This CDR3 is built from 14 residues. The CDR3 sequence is CASSTQGGDTEAFF. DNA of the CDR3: TGTGCCAGCAGTACCCAGGGAGGGGACACTGAAGCTTTCTTT.

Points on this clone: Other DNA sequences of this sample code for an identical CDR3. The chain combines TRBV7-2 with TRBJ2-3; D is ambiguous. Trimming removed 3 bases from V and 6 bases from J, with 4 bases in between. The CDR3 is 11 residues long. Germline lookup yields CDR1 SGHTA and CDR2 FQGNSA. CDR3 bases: TGTGCCAGCAGCTTTTCTGATACGCAGTATTTT. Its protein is CASSFSDTQYF.

CDR3 in DNA: TGCGCCAGCAGCTTATCATTCCAAGAGACCCAGTACTTC. It yields the protein CASSLSFQETQYF. The chain is built from TRBV5-1 and TRBJ2-5; no firm D call. V was cut by 2 bases and J by 1 base, with 6 bases left in between. CDR3 length equals 13 residues. In germline, CDR1 is SGHRS, CDR2 YFSETQ.

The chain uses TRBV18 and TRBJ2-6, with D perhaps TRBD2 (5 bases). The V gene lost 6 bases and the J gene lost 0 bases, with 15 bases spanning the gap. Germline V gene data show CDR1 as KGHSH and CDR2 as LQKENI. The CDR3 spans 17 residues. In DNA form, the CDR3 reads TGTGCCAGCTCGCCGTACTCGGGAATCTCTGGGGCCAACGTCCTGACTTTC. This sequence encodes CASSPYSGISGANVLTF.

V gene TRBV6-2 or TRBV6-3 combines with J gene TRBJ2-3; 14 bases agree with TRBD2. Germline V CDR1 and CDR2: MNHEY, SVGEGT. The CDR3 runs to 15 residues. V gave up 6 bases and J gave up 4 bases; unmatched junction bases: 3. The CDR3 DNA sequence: TGTGCCAGCAGCCGGGGACTAGCGGGGGCAGATACGCAGTATTTT. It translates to CASSRGLAGADTQYF.

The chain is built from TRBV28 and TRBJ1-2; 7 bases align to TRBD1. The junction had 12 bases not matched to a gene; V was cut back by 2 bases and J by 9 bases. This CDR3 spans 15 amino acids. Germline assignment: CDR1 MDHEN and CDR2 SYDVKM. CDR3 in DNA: TGTGCCAGCAGTTTAACGGACCGACAGGGAAAGAGCTACACCTTC. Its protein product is CASSLTDRQGKSYTF.

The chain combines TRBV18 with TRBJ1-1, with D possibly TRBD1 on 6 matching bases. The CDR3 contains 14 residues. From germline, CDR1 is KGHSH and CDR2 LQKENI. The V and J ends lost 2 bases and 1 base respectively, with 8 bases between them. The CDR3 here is CASSPKTGNTEAFF. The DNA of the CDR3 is TGTGCCAGCTCACCAAAGACAGGGAACACTGAAGCTTTCTTT.

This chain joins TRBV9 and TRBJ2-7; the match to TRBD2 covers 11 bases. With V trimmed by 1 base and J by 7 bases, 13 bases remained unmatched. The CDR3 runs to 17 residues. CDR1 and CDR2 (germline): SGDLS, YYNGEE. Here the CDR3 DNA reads TGTGCCAGCAGCGTACTGGGGACTAGCGGCCTCTACGCGGAGCAGTACTTC. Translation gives CASSVLGTSGLYAEQYF.

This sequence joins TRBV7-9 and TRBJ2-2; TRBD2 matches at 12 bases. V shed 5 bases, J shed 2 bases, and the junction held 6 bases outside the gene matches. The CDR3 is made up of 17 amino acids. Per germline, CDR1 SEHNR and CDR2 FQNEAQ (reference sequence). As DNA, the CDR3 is TGTGCCAGCAGCCCCCGACTAGCGGGGGTAAACACCGGGGAGCTGTTTTTT. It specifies CASSPRLAGVNTGELFF.

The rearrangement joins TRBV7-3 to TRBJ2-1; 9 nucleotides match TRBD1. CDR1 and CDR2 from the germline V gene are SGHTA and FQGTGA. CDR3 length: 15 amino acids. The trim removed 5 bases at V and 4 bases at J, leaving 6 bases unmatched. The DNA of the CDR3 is TGTGCCAGCAGCCGAGGACAGGGGATGTACAATGAGCAGTTCTTC. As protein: CASSRGQGMYNEQFF.